Presented here are 28 T cell receptor beta chains from one specimen sequenced in a study of Graves' ophthalmopathy and Graves' hyperthyroidism. TCR beta CDR3 regions were amplified from RNA transcripts. An opening RT-PCR round employed HTBI primers and preceded a second-round multiplex PCR. TCRdb reanalysed the multiplex PCR reads using MiXCR and keeps one entry per CDR3 protein. Of hundreds of thousands of distinct CDR3 sequences in the sample, around a fifth were seen once. Sequenced: peripheral blood. The source of these receptors is a woman aged 18-29 years with stable Graves' hyperthyroidism.

In this sample, this clonotype turned up many times. V usage is TRBV9 and J usage is TRBJ2-7; D may be TRBD1 (6 bases). The germline gives CDR1 SGDLS, CDR2 YYNGEE. V lost 3 bases to trimming and J lost 4 bases, with 14 bases between them. The CDR3 contains 14 residues. CDR3 nucleotide sequence: TGTGCCAGCAGCGCCGGGGACACACGTTACGAGCAGTACTTC. Residues: CASSAGDTRYEQYF.

The V call is TRBV19, the J call TRBJ1-2; 7 nucleotides match TRBD1. The CDR3 is made up of 16 amino acids. Germline-derived CDR1 and CDR2 are LNHDA and SQIVND (reference sequence). V lost 5 bases to trimming and J lost 4 bases; unmatched junction nucleotides: 13. Here the CDR3 DNA reads TGTGCCAGTAGTGCATTCGGGACAGCCAACCCCTATGGCTACACCTTC. Translation: CASSAFGTANPYGYTF.

The CDR3 sequence: CSARDGPGQPQHF. The CDR3 DNA follows: TGCAGTGCTAGAGATGGACCCGGCCAGCCCCAGCATTTT. This sequence joins TRBV20-1 and TRBJ1-5; D unclear. V was cut by 0 bases and J by 7 bases, with 10 bases left in between. Germline lookup yields CDR1 DFQATT and CDR2 SNEGSKA (reference sequence). The CDR3 loop spans 13 amino acids.

Ten or more counts support this clonotype. The chain recombines TRBV6-2 or TRBV6-3 with TRBJ1-6; the D gene is possibly TRBD1 (5 bases). The germline gives CDR1 MNHEY, CDR2 SVGEGT. V dropped 2 bases and J dropped 7 bases, with 9 bases sitting between them. The CDR3 length is 14 residues. The CDR3 sequence is CASSYDGGNSPLHF. The CDR3 bases are TGTGCCAGCAGTTACGACGGGGGGAATTCACCCCTCCACTTT.

Many counts were recorded for this clonotype. This chain links TRBV20-1 with TRBJ1-2; D is unresolved. The CDR3 runs 12 residues. Trimming stripped 1 base from V and 8 bases from J, with 11 bases between. Germline lookup yields CDR1 DFQATT and CDR2 SNEGSKA (reference sequence). In DNA, the CDR3 is TGCAGTGCTAGAGTAAGGGCGGACGGCTACACCTTC. Its translation: CSARVRADGYTF.

With respect to this clonotype: One end of the junction varies from germline; a read error may be responsible. The rearrangement joins TRBV20-1 to TRBJ2-7, with 8 bases matching TRBD1. Germline CDR1 reads DFQATT; CDR2 reads SNEGSKA (reference sequence). The CDR3 is 13 amino acids. The CDR3 DNA reads TGCAGTGCACTGGGACAGGCGGACTACAAGCAGTACTTC. This codes for CSALGQADYKQYF.

Many counts were recorded for this clonotype. The genes are TRBV4-3 and TRBJ2-7, with 11 bases identical to TRBD2. With V trimmed by 6 bases and J by 1 base, 5 bases remained unmatched. Germline CDR1 and CDR2: LGHNA and YSLEER. CDR3 length: 15 residues. For the CDR3, the DNA is TGCGCCAGCAGTGATACTAGCGGGAGTTCCTACGAGCAGTACTTC. Its translation: CASSDTSGSSYEQYF.

This clonotype was detected ten times or more. V usage is TRBV9 and J usage is TRBJ1-6, with 9 bases aligning to TRBD1. The length of the CDR3 is 19 residues. Trimming at V came to 1 base and at J to 9 bases, leaving 17 bases not matched to a gene. Germline V gene lookup returns CDR1 SGDLS and CDR2 YYNGEE. CDR3 coding DNA: TGTGCCAGCAGCGTATCCCCTACCCGCAGGGACAGGGATGTTTCACCCCTCCACTTT. Amino acids: CASSVSPTRRDRDVSPLHF. Complete variable domain (other parts from reference TRBV9 and TRBJ1-6): DSGVTQTPKHLITATGQRVTLRCSPRSGDLSVYWYQQSLDQGLQFLIQYYNGEERAKGNILERFSAQQFPDLHSELNLSSLELGDSALYFCASSVSPTRRDRDVSPLHFGNGTRLTVT.

This clonotype was counted at least ten times. For the CDR3, the DNA is TGCAGTGCTAGAGATCTGGGGCAGGGTCACACTGAAGCTTTCTTT. Its translation: CSARDLGQGHTEAFF. The rearrangement joins TRBV20-1 to TRBJ1-1, with D possibly matching TRBD1 (5 bases). Looked up from germline, CDR1 is DFQATT and CDR2 is SNEGSKA (reference sequence). Trimming stripped 0 bases from V and 3 bases from J, with 14 bases between. The CDR3 extends over 15 amino acids.

In this sample, this clonotype turned up many times. This chain joins TRBV2 and TRBJ2-5; TRBD1 matches 8 bases. V lost 2 bases, J lost 4 bases, and 12 bases stayed unmatched. This CDR3 comprises 17 residues. Germline V gene sequence: CDR1 SNHLY, CDR2 FYNNEI. CDR3 protein: CASSESQDRVGRETQYF. In DNA, the CDR3 is TGTGCCAGCAGTGAATCTCAGGACAGGGTGGGGAGAGAGACCCAGTACTTC.

This clonotype was observed at least ten times. The chain has TRBV20-1 and TRBJ2-2, with a weak D call TRBD1 (6 bases). From germline, CDR1 is DFQATT and CDR2 SNEGSKA (reference sequence). This CDR3 is 13 amino acids long. V was pared by 0 bases and J by 8 bases, with 10 bases between. The CDR3 nucleotides read TGCAGTGCTAGAGATCACAGGGAAGGGGAGCTGTTTTTT. Translating it yields CSARDHREGELFF.

This clonotype was picked up a small number of times. V gene TRBV6-1 combines with J gene TRBJ2-7; 9 bases match TRBD1. The CDR3 runs to 12 residues. Trimming cost V 10 bases and J 5 bases; bases outside gene matches: 6. Germline loops: CDR1 MNHNS, CDR2 SASEGT. CDR3 in amino acids: CAIGTGLDEQYF. The CDR3 region has the DNA TGTGCCATAGGGACAGGGCTCGACGAGCAGTACTTC.

This clonotype appeared a few times. The chain carries TRBV24-1 and TRBJ2-5; the D is unclear. Germline V gene data show CDR1 as KGHDR and CDR2 as SFDVKD. Trimming left V 1 base short and J 5 bases short, with 7 bases between. This CDR3 is 13 amino acids long. CDR3 residues: CATSDFRRETQYF. The CDR3 DNA is TGTGCCACCAGTGATTTTCGAAGGGAGACCCAGTACTTC.

This clonotype appeared many times. V is TRBV27 and J is TRBJ1-3; a weak D match, TRBD1 (6 bases). The germline V and J ends were trimmed by 7 bases and 0 bases, with 19 bases remaining between them. The CDR3 is 17 residues long. From germline, CDR1 is MNHEY and CDR2 SMNVEV (reference sequence). The CDR3 loop reads CASTKGDPRFSGNTIYF. The DNA for the CDR3 is TGTGCCAGCACTAAGGGGGACCCCCGCTTCTCTGGAAACACCATATATTTT.

Ten or more counts support this clonotype. The CDR3 reads CASSQGPGTGFEQYF. Here the CDR3 DNA reads TGCGCCAGCAGCCAAGGACCCGGGACAGGGTTCGAGCAGTACTTC. The genes are TRBV4-3 and TRBJ2-7; TRBD1 aligns across 9 bases. The CDR3 covers 15 residues. CDR1 and CDR2 from the germline V gene are LGHNA and YSLEER. J lost 6 bases, V lost 1 base, and 7 bases had no gene match.

CDR3 region: CSTGQGARTGELFF. Here the CDR3 DNA reads TGTTCCACCGGACAGGGGGCAAGAACCGGGGAGCTGTTTTTT. This chain joins TRBV7-9 and TRBJ2-2, with 11 positions matching TRBD1. The CDR3 spans 14 residues. CDR1 SEHNR and CDR2 FQNEAQ come from the germline V gene (reference sequence).

Many counts were recorded for this clonotype. V and J are TRBV2 and TRBJ2-7, with D possibly TRBD1 on 6 matching bases. This CDR3 has 15 amino acids. Per the germline V gene, CDR1 is SNHLY and CDR2 is FYNNEI. The germline V and J ends were trimmed by 3 bases and 2 bases, with 14 bases remaining between them. The CDR3 DNA follows: TGTGCCAGCAGTGATCCCCACAGGGCCCCCTACGAGCAGTACTTC. The encoded protein is CASSDPHRAPYEQYF.

This clonotype was counted at least ten times. CDR3 amino acids: CASRPGGGTYEQYF. For the CDR3, the DNA is TGTGCCAGCAGACCGGGAGGGGGAACCTACGAGCAGTACTTC. The chain uses TRBV6-2 or TRBV6-3 and TRBJ2-7; 8 nucleotides align to TRBD2. V dropped 6 bases and J dropped 2; count of bases not matched to a gene: 6. The CDR3 is 14 amino acids. The germline V gene encodes CDR1 MNHEY and CDR2 SVGEGT.

This clonotype has a count of ten or more. The gene calls are TRBV7-2 and TRBJ1-2; 7 bases match TRBD1. The CDR3 sequence is 15 residues long. Germline assignment: CDR1 SGHTA and CDR2 FQGNSA. Trimming removed 1 base from V and 7 bases from J; junction bases left unmatched: 9. CDR3 residues: CASSLGRQGGFGYTF. CDR3 DNA: TGTGCCAGCAGCTTAGGCCGACAGGGCGGATTTGGCTACACCTTC. The variable domain in full, with the rest retrieved from reference TRBV7-2 and TRBJ1-2, is GAGVSQSPSNKVTEKGKDVELRCDPISGHTALYWYRQSLGQGLEFLIYFQGNSAPDKSGLPSDRFSAERTGGSVSTLTIQRTQQEDSAVYLCASSLGRQGGFGYTFGSGTRLTVV.

This clonotype occurred a few times. The chain links TRBV2 to TRBJ2-7; a weak D match, TRBD2 (5 bases). Germline lookup yields CDR1 SNHLY and CDR2 FYNNEI. This CDR3 region has 16 residues. The V and J ends lost 2 bases and 2 bases respectively, with 16 bases between them. CDR3 sequence: CASSEFFAGLTYEQYF. In nucleotides, the CDR3 is TGTGCCAGCAGTGAATTCTTTGCGGGTCTTACCTACGAGCAGTACTTC.

This clonotype was seen at least ten times. The chain couples TRBV30 to TRBJ1-1, with D maybe TRBD1 (5 bases). The ends were cut back, 0 bases at V and 10 bases at J, with 18 bases in the middle. Per the germline V gene, CDR1 is GTSNPN and CDR2 is SVGIG (reference sequence). This CDR3 spans 14 amino acids. The CDR3 protein is CAWSVLEQAPGAFF. Written as DNA, the CDR3 is TGTGCCTGGAGTGTACTGGAACAGGCCCCCGGAGCTTTCTTT.

The CDR3 loop is CASSEKAAETYEQYF. In DNA, the CDR3 is TGTGCCAGCAGTGAAAAAGCAGCGGAGACCTACGAGCAGTACTTC. The V gene is TRBV2, the J gene TRBJ2-7; possibly TRBD2 for D (5 bases). Germline CDR1 SNHLY, CDR2 FYNNEI. This CDR3 spans 15 amino acids. With 2 bases removed from V and 2 bases from J, the gap between germline ends came to 13 bases.

This clonotype showed up many times. V and J are TRBV28 and TRBJ1-3; D may be TRBD1 (5 bases). Germline V gene sequence: CDR1 MDHEN, CDR2 SYDVKM. The CDR3 length is 15 residues. V lost 3 bases, J lost 2 bases, and 11 bases lay in between. The CDR3 DNA sequence: TGTGCCAGCAGTTTGGCGGGGCAGACTGGAAACACCATATATTTT. Protein: CASSLAGQTGNTIYF.

This clonotype turned up a few times. This chain connects TRBV7-9 to TRBJ2-5, with 7 positions matching TRBD2. J was trimmed by 1 base and V by 0 bases; bases with no gene match: 2. Germline V gene sequence: CDR1 SEHNR, CDR2 FQNEAQ (reference sequence). This CDR3 contains 15 residues. The CDR3 DNA reads as TGTGCCAGCAGCTTAGCGGGAGGGATCCAAGAGACCCAGTACTTC. This gives the protein CASSLAGGIQETQYF.

The table lists this clonotype with many counts. The chain is built from TRBV24-1 and TRBJ2-2; either TRBD1 or TRBD2 may supply D (7 bases each). This CDR3 comprises 16 residues. Germline CDR1 is KGHDR and CDR2 is SFDVKD. V lost 5 bases to trimming and J lost 7 bases, with 19 bases between them. CDR3 protein: CATSARGGLANGELFF. The CDR3 DNA follows: TGTGCCACCAGTGCCAGGGGGGGATTAGCCAACGGGGAGCTGTTTTTT.

There are a few counts of this clonotype. The junction differs from germline at one of its ends, possibly a read error. The CDR3 DNA is TGTGCCAGTAACCCGGACAGGGCTGGGACCAACGTCCTGACTTTC. This translates into CASNPDRAGTNVLTF. The rearrangement links TRBV19 to TRBJ2-6; TRBD1 aligns across 8 bases. The germline V gene has CDR1 LNHDA and CDR2 SQIVND (reference sequence). This CDR3 has 15 amino acids.

This clonotype was detected many times. J is TRBJ1-1 and V is TRBV4-1; D possibly corresponds to TRBD1 (5 bases). V was trimmed by 4 bases and J by 0 bases, leaving 15 bases between them. The CDR3 loop spans 16 amino acids. Germline CDR1 reads MGHRA; CDR2 reads YSYEKL. The CDR3 nucleotides read TGCGCCAGCAGCCTCCAACCGGGACGGATGAACACTGAAGCTTTCTTT. The encoded protein is CASSLQPGRMNTEAFF.

There are many counts of this clonotype. V is TRBV2 and J is TRBJ2-2, with 12 nucleotides matching TRBD2. The CDR3 has 17 residues. Germline trimming cut 10 bases from V and 4 bases from J; bases unmatched to any gene: 13. Germline CDR1 and CDR2: SNHLY and FYNNEI. The chain's CDR3 is CATPSASGRAGTGELFF. The CDR3 nucleotides read TGTGCCACCCCGTCGGCTAGCGGGAGGGCCGGCACCGGGGAGCTGTTTTTT. The full variable domain, its missing parts supplied by reference TRBV2 and TRBJ2-2, is EPEVTQTPSHQVTQMGQEVILRCVPISNHLYFYWYRQILGQKVEFLVSFYNNEISEKSEIFDDQFSVERPDGSNFTLKIRSTKLEDSAMYFCATPSASGRAGTGELFFGEGSRLTVL.